Each of the 16 T cell receptor beta chains below was sequenced from the same sample in a study of OX40 agonist ivuxolimab in advanced cancers. The method was immunoSEQ multiplex PCR; TCRdb's version includes in-frame clones alone and lacks a portion of them. The data hold some 62,000 clones, with around 90% observed a single time. The sequences come from CD4+ or CD8+ T cells sorted from blood, collected in a trial of the OX40 agonist ivuxolimab. These receptors came from an adult with an advanced solid tumor such as melanoma, head and neck, liver or kidney cancer.

The rearrangement uses TRBV29-1 and TRBJ2-1, with a possible D match to TRBD2 (5 bases). This CDR3 is 14 amino acids long. V lost 4 bases and J 2 bases, leaving 12 bases between the germline ends. CDR1 is SQVTM, CDR2 ANQGSEA, per germline. CDR3: CSVAHLAPYNEQFF. The CDR3 region has the DNA TGCAGCGTTGCGCATCTAGCCCCCTACAATGAGCAGTTCTTC.

The V and J genes are TRBV18 and TRBJ2-1, with 7 bases lining up with TRBD2. CDR1 is KGHSH and CDR2 is LQKENI in the germline V gene. The CDR3 runs to 13 residues. The V gene end was trimmed by 2 bases and the J gene end by 8 bases; junction bases not matched to a gene: 3. CDR3 DNA sequence: TGTGCCAGCTCACCATCTAGCGGCTATGAGCAGTTCTTC. The encoded protein is CASSPSSGYEQFF.

The chain is built from TRBV30 and TRBJ1-3; 10 bases map to TRBD1. V trimming: 8 bases; J trimming: 3 bases; junction bases outside the gene matches: 7. The CDR3 extends over 14 amino acids. CDR1 is GTSNPN and CDR2 is SVGIG in the germline V gene (reference sequence). The CDR3 region is CARTTGGFGNTIYF. In nucleotides, the CDR3 is TGTGCCCGGACGACAGGGGGCTTTGGAAACACCATATATTTT. The whole variable domain, remainder taken from reference TRBV30 and TRBJ1-3, is SQTIHQWPATLVQPVGSPLSLECTVEGTSNPNLYWYRQAAGRGLQLLFYSVGIGQISSEVPQNLSASRPQDRQFILSSKKLLLSDSGFYLCARTTGGFGNTIYFGEGSWLTVV.

This chain joins TRBV27 and TRBJ1-6, with TRBD1 identical over 8 bases. The germline gives CDR1 MNHEY, CDR2 SMNVEV (reference sequence). The CDR3 sequence is 15 residues long. V was pared by 2 bases and J by 10 bases, with 7 bases of the junction left unmatched. In DNA, the CDR3 is TGTGCCAGCAGTTTAAGGACAGGGAGTAACTCACCCCTCCACTTT. Translated, it gives CASSLRTGSNSPLHF.

The gene calls are TRBV5-4 and TRBJ2-1; TRBD2 matches 10 bases. The CDR3 sequence is 18 residues long. From germline, CDR1 is SGHNT and CDR2 YYREEE (reference sequence). V trimming: 1 base; J trimming: 8 bases; junction bases outside the gene matches: 15. CDR3 region: CASSLRFQAGGPRDEQFF. Written as DNA, the CDR3 is TGTGCCAGCAGCTTGCGTTTTCAAGCGGGAGGGCCCAGGGATGAGCAGTTCTTC.

V gene TRBV15 combines with J gene TRBJ1-2, with D unresolved. The V gene's germline CDR1 is LNHNV and CDR2 YYDKDF (reference sequence). This CDR3 comprises 14 residues. V was cut by 1 base and J by 3 bases, with 9 bases left in between. In DNA, the CDR3 is TGTGCCACCAGCAGAGCAGGCGGATACTATGGCTACACCTTC. This gives the protein CATSRAGGYYGYTF.

The rearrangement links TRBV5-4 to TRBJ2-7; a possible D gene is TRBD1 (6 bases). With 5 bases removed from V and 0 bases from J, the gap between germline ends came to 9 bases. The CDR3 spans 13 residues. In germline, CDR1 is SGHNT, CDR2 YYREEE (reference sequence). The CDR3 nucleotides read TGTGCCAGCAGACGGGACAACTCCTACGAGCAGTACTTC. Translated, it gives CASRRDNSYEQYF.

This chain uses TRBV28 with TRBJ1-2; D is undetermined. V was cut by 7 bases and J by 5 bases, with 17 bases left in between. The germline CDR1 and CDR2 sequences are MDHEN and SYDVKM. CDR3 size: 14 residues. As DNA, the CDR3 is TGTGCCAGCACTAATGGAGGTTTGGCATATGGCTACACCTTC. It yields the protein CASTNGGLAYGYTF.

This clone was seen just once. The chain couples TRBV6-1 to TRBJ2-5; no reliable D call. The germline V gene has CDR1 MNHNS and CDR2 SASEGT. This CDR3 has 14 residues. V gave up 3 bases and J gave up 0 bases, with 8 bases separating them. CDR3 region: CASSDWPNQETQYF. The CDR3, as DNA: TGTGCCAGCAGTGACTGGCCCAACCAAGAGACCCAGTACTTC.

The chain carries TRBV6-1 and TRBJ2-5; D is unclear. The CDR3 is 15 amino acids. V gave up 1 base and J gave up 5 bases, with 14 bases separating them. Per the germline V gene, CDR1 is MNHNS and CDR2 is SASEGT. The CDR3 loop is CASSEGSGVWETQYF. The CDR3, as DNA: TGTGCCAGCAGTGAAGGATCAGGAGTCTGGGAGACCCAGTACTTC.

This sequence joins TRBV5-1 and TRBJ2-2, with 15 bases that match TRBD2. This CDR3 has 19 amino acids. V was clipped by 3 bases and J by 0 bases; unmatched bases: 6. The germline V gene encodes CDR1 SGHRS and CDR2 YFSETQ. The CDR3 DNA follows: TGCGCCAGCAGCTCCGGACTAGCGGGAGGGGGTTCGAACACCGGGGAGCTGTTTTTT. Protein: CASSSGLAGGGSNTGELFF.

The rearrangement joins TRBV28 to TRBJ1-4, with D unresolved. The CDR3 is made up of 14 amino acids. CDR1 and CDR2 from the germline V gene are MDHEN and SYDVKM. V was shortened by 6 bases and J by 1 base, with 9 bases between the two germline ends. CDR3 residues: CASRGTLTNEKLFF. CDR3 in DNA: TGTGCCAGCAGGGGTACACTAACTAATGAAAAACTGTTTTTT.

The V and J genes are TRBV5-1 and TRBJ1-1, with TRBD1 identical over 8 bases. The CDR3 contains 18 residues. V lost 0 bases to trimming and J lost 5 bases; unmatched junction nucleotides: 15. Germline V gene data show CDR1 as SGHRS and CDR2 as YFSETQ. CDR3 DNA sequence: TGCGCCAGCAGCTTGGGGAACCCGACCCAGGGGGCAAGGACTGAAGCTTTCTTT. Encoded protein: CASSLGNPTQGARTEAFF.

The V gene is TRBV27, the J gene TRBJ2-5, with D uncertain. Looked up from germline, CDR1 is MNHEY and CDR2 is SMNVEV (reference sequence). V lost 4 bases to trimming and J lost 1 base, with 10 bases between them. The CDR3 has 14 amino acids. The CDR3 DNA reads TGTGCCAGCAGTTCCGGACCGATCCAAGAGACCCAGTACTTC. Residues: CASSSGPIQETQYF.

This sequence joins TRBV19 and TRBJ1-2; no clear D gene. Trimming took 3 bases from V and 1 from J, leaving 6 bases between them. Germline values: CDR1 LNHDA, CDR2 SQIVND (reference sequence). There are 13 residues in the CDR3. The CDR3 loop is CASSIPSNYGYTF. For the CDR3, the DNA is TGTGCCAGTAGTATTCCCAGTAACTATGGCTACACCTTC. The complete variable domain, with remaining parts taken from reference TRBV19 and TRBJ1-2, reads DGGITQSPKYLFRKEGQNVTLSCEQNLNHDAMYWYRQDPGQGLRLIYYSQIVNDFQKGDIAEGYSVSREKKESFPLTVTSAQKNPTAFYLCASSIPSNYGYTFGSGTRLTVV.

The rearrangement links TRBV6-1 to TRBJ2-5, with TRBD1 matching over 9 bases. The CDR3 has 15 amino acids. From germline, CDR1 is MNHNS and CDR2 SASEGT. Germline trimming cut 3 bases from V and 5 bases from J; bases unmatched to any gene: 7. As DNA, the CDR3 is TGTGCCAGCAGTGAGGGAGGGACAGGGCGGGAGACCCAGTACTTC. Its translation: CASSEGGTGRETQYF.